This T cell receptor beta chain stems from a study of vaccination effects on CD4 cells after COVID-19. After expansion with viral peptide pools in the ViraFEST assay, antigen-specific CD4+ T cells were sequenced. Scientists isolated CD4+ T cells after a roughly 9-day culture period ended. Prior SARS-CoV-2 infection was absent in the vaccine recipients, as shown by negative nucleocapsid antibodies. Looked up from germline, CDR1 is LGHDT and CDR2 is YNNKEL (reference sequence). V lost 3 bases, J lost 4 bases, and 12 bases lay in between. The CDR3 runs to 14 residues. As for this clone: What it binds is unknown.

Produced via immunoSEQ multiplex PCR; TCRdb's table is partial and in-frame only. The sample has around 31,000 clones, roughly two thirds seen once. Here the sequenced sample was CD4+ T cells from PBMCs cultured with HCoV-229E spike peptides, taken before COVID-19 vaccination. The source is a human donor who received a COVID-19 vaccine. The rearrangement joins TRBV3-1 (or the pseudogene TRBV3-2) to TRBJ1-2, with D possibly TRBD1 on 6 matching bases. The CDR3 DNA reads TGTGCCAGCAGCCACCTTGACAGGCCCTATGGCTACACCTTC. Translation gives CASSHLDRPYGYTF.